The clone carrying this T cell receptor (beta chain) was seen a handful of times. The antigen remains unidentified. Germline CDR1 is SNHLY and CDR2 is FYNNEI. V lost 6 bases and J lost 3, with 11 bases in between. The CDR3 loop spans 13 amino acids. Peripheral blood samples and lesional scalp punch biopsies were obtained from alopecia areata patients. The data originate from a study of CD8+ T cells in alopecia areata. Overall study: Tofacitinib ran 6 to 18 months, followed by 6 months off drug.

Extracted RNA was reverse transcribed, and the resulting cDNA served as sequencing template. Using immunoSEQ multiplex PCR, the repertoire was profiled, and TCRdb retains in-frame clones only, with some absent. The table records some 150,000 clones, under 60% of them present only once. Points from the study as a whole: Alopecia totalis/universalis scalp especially showed more expanded CD8+ clones than normal scalp. With patients, TCR sharing proved less clear than in mice, a difference possibly related to HLA.

The rearrangement uses TRBV2 and TRBJ2-5; D uncertain. The specimen comprised CD4+ T cells sorted from blood, sampled at week 0. This sequence originates from a human donor with alopecia areata. The DNA of the CDR3 is TGTGCCAGCAGGAAGGACGGCGAAGAGACCCAGTACTTC. It translates to CASRKDGEETQYF. Supplemented by reference TRBV2 and TRBJ2-5, the full variable domain reads EPEVTQTPSHQVTQMGQEVILRCVPISNHLYFYWYRQILGQKVEFLVSFYNNEISEKSEIFDDQFSVERPDGSNFTLKIRSTKLEDSAMYFCASRKDGEETQYFGPGTRLLVL.